This T cell receptor (beta chain) was recovered during a study of blood T cell repertoires in COVID-19. On the study more broadly: PBMCs, B-cell-depleted T cells, or T cells were the source of the cDNA or gDNA that made up the material.

This CDR3 spans 16 amino acids. The V gene's germline CDR1 is KGHSH and CDR2 LQKENI. V lost 6 bases, J lost 2 bases, and 8 bases stayed unmatched. Authors' processing steps: Amplification of reference gene primers provided the estimated nucleated cell counts. Produced via immunoSEQ multiplex PCR; TCRdb's table is partial and in-frame only. V, J and clone size reflect that table, while D and trimming were determined from the DNA. The sample contains about 180,000 clones, around 88% of which appear only once. The sequencing input was peripheral blood. The rearrangement links TRBV18 to TRBJ1-4, with 8 nucleotides matching TRBD1. The receptor comes from a woman aged 25 to 39 with acute or convalescent COVID-19. The CDR3 sequence: CASSTGQGATNEKLFF. CDR3 DNA: TGTGCCAGCTCTACAGGGCAGGGGGCGACTAATGAAAAACTGTTTTTT.